This TCR beta chain was captured in a study of CXCR3-negative and CXCR3-positive naive CD8 T cells. The study, taken as a whole, reports: The TRB CDR3s that CXCR3-positive naive cells carried were more hydrophobic than those of CXCR3-negative naive cells. Naive subsets displayed similar surface CD5, and TCR strength was inferred from TRB CDR3 properties.

UMI-labeled 5' RACE yielded the TRB cDNA libraries. TCRdb reprocessed the 5' RACE reads and stores each CDR3 protein as one record, lacking DNA. With about 110,000 distinct CDR3 sequences in the sample, the ten largest clones hold 0.35% to 0.4%. CD45RO-CCR7+CD27+CD95- expression identified naive CD8+ T cells. Germline lookup yields CDR1 MNHEY and CDR2 SVGAGI. The CDR3 runs to 13 residues. In the case of this clonotype: Its antigen is undetermined.

Sample: naive CXCR3+ CD8+ T cells from blood. Subset described: CD45RO-CCR7+CD27+CD95- naive CD8+ T cells expressing CXCR3 (TNR3+). V and J are TRBV6-5 and TRBJ2-2. This clonotype was obtained from a human donor in good health. Some clones in this sample may be carry-over from other donors' samples. The CDR3 reads CASSYATAGELFF.